These 31 T cell receptor beta chains share one sample of origin, sequenced in a study of CD8 T cell repertoires and HIV-1 epitope variants. Sequencing used immunoSEQ multiplex PCR; TCRdb keeps in-frame clones, though not all of them. The profile covers approximately 90,000 clones, with more than 65% appearing a single time and 20% to 30% taken by the ten largest. Sequencing input: uncultured baseline CD8+ T cells from peripheral blood mononuclear cells (PBMCs). The source of these receptors is a male donor with HIV.

This chain uses TRBV25-1 with TRBJ2-7, with TRBD2 matching 11 bases. V dropped 4 bases and J dropped 6; count of bases not matched to a gene: 11. CDR3 length: 16 residues. Germline V gene sequence: CDR1 MGHDK, CDR2 SYGVNS. CDR3 coding DNA: TGTGCCAGCAGTGGCAACCTAGCGGGAGGCGGGGGCGAGCAGTACTTC. It yields the protein CASSGNLAGGGGEQYF.

This chain links TRBV19 with TRBJ2-7; a weak D match, TRBD2 (6 bases). Germline V gives CDR1 LNHDA, CDR2 SQIVND (reference sequence). Trimming shortened V by 1 base and J by 1 base, and 11 bases separated the two germline ends. This CDR3 is built from 15 residues. CDR3 in amino acids: CASSIALGGSYEQYF. CDR3 DNA: TGTGCCAGTAGTATAGCCCTCGGAGGGTCCTACGAGCAGTACTTC.

This chain connects TRBV7-2 to TRBJ2-5; 7 bases are a match to TRBD1. Near its end, the DNA agrees better with TRBJ2-7, so the J call may be wrong. This CDR3 has 11 amino acids. The V gene's germline CDR1 is SGHTA and CDR2 FQGNSA. The CDR3 loop reads CASATGDEQYF. CDR3 nucleotides: TGTGCCAGCGCAACAGGGGACGAGCAGTACTTC.

J is TRBJ2-5 and V is TRBV7-8; 8 bases are shared with TRBD2. CDR3 length equals 13 residues. Germline CDR1 SGHVS, CDR2 FQNEAQ. V shed 5 bases, J shed 5 bases, and the junction held 4 bases outside the gene matches. The CDR3 loop is CASSGSGMETQYF. DNA of the CDR3: TGTGCCAGCAGCGGTAGCGGGATGGAGACCCAGTACTTC. Full variable domain (outside the CDR3, taken from reference TRBV7-8 and TRBJ2-5): GAGVSQSPRYKVAKRGQDVALRCDPISGHVSLFWYQQALGQGPEFLTYFQNEAQLDKSGLPSDRFFAERPEGSVSTLKIQRTQQEDSAVYLCASSGSGMETQYFGPGTRLLVL.

This CDR3 is CASSLIGGGEKLFF. The CDR3 DNA sequence: TGTGCCAGCAGCCTCATAGGGGGGGGCGAAAAACTGTTTTTT. The genes are TRBV4-2 and TRBJ1-4; D is possibly TRBD1 (6 bases). Germline loops: CDR1 LGHNA, CDR2 YNFKEQ. The CDR3 loop spans 14 amino acids. V was pared by 4 bases and J by 8 bases, with 14 bases between.

The rearrangement links TRBV5-1 to TRBJ2-6, with a weak D call TRBD1 (6 bases). V lost 2 bases and J lost 0, with 9 bases in between. From germline, CDR1 is SGHRS and CDR2 YFSETQ. The CDR3 has 16 residues. The CDR3 is CASSFLTGSGANVLTF. The DNA of the CDR3 is TGCGCCAGCAGCTTTTTGACAGGCTCTGGGGCCAACGTCCTGACTTTC.

There are a few counts of this clone. The V gene is TRBV30, the J gene TRBJ1-3, with a weak D call TRBD1 (6 bases). V lost 0 bases and J 7 bases, leaving 10 bases between the germline ends. The CDR3 contains 13 residues. Germline lookup yields CDR1 GTSNPN and CDR2 SVGIG (reference sequence). CDR3 coding DNA: TGTGCCTGGAGTGTAGGGGGGTCGAACACCATATATTTT. This codes for CAWSVGGSNTIYF. The full variable domain, its missing parts supplied by reference TRBV30 and TRBJ1-3, is SQTIHQWPATLVQPVGSPLSLECTVEGTSNPNLYWYRQAAGRGLQLLFYSVGIGQISSEVPQNLSASRPQDRQFILSSKKLLLSDSGFYLCAWSVGGSNTIYFGEGSWLTVV.

The chain uses TRBV9 and TRBJ2-6; D is possibly TRBD1 (5 bases). The CDR3 has 15 residues. V lost 2 bases to trimming and J lost 0 bases, with 6 bases between them. Germline CDR1 and CDR2: SGDLS and YYNGEE. CDR3 sequence reads: CASSVTGSGANVLTF. CDR3 sequence (DNA): TGTGCCAGCAGCGTTACAGGCTCTGGGGCCAACGTCCTGACTTTC.

The V and J genes are TRBV28 and TRBJ1-4, with D hard to call. Trimming left V 2 bases short and J 13 bases short, with 11 bases between. Germline assignment: CDR1 MDHEN and CDR2 SYDVKM. The CDR3 extends over 12 amino acids. CDR3 sequence reads: CASSLSGDRLFF. CDR3 in DNA: TGTGCCAGCAGTTTAAGCGGGGATAGACTGTTTTTT.

This chain joins TRBV7-9 and TRBJ2-7; D may be TRBD1 (7 bases). The length of the CDR3 is 14 residues. Germline CDR1 reads SEHNR; CDR2 reads FQNEAQ (reference sequence). V dropped 5 bases and J dropped 3 bases, with 14 bases sitting between them. CDR3 in DNA: TGTGCCAGCAGCGTGACAGGGAGGAACTACGAGCAGTACTTC. Translated: CASSVTGRNYEQYF.

The rearrangement joins TRBV5-1 to TRBJ1-4; tentative D call: TRBD1 (5 bases). Trimming removed 3 bases at V and 2 bases at J, with 17 bases between. There are 17 residues in the CDR3. Per germline, CDR1 SGHRS and CDR2 YFSETQ. The CDR3 DNA reads TGCGCCAGCAGCTGGGTTGAGGATGGGACGACTAATGAAAAACTGTTTTTT. This gives the protein CASSWVEDGTTNEKLFF.

The sample holds one count of this clone. The rearrangement joins TRBV5-6 to TRBJ1-2, with no clear D. Germline assignment: CDR1 SGHDT and CDR2 YYEEEE. Trimming took 0 bases from V and 4 from J, leaving 13 bases between them. The CDR3 runs to 15 residues. Here the CDR3 DNA reads TGTGCCAGCAGCTTGGGCCTCGAGGTTTCCTATGGCTACACCTTC. Protein sequence: CASSLGLEVSYGYTF.

This clone was detected only once. The chain is built from TRBV19 and TRBJ2-3; D assignment may be TRBD1 or TRBD2 (5 bases each). CDR3 length equals 15 residues. CDR1 is LNHDA, CDR2 SQIVND, per germline (reference sequence). V lost 6 bases and J lost 5, with 18 bases in between. The CDR3 sequence is CASRGVGGRGDTQYF. CDR3 bases: TGTGCCAGTAGGGGTGTTGGGGGACGGGGAGATACGCAGTATTTT.

This clone appeared a few times. This sequence joins TRBV9 and TRBJ2-3; 7 bases agree with TRBD1. Germline V CDR1 and CDR2: SGDLS, YYNGEE. The CDR3 spans 15 residues. J gave up 8 bases and V 4 bases, and 13 bases lay outside the gene matches. The CDR3 bases are TGTGCCAGCAGCCCCCCTAGGGGGCCGTCGGGTACGCAGTATTTT. It codes for CASSPPRGPSGTQYF.

The CDR3 sequence is CASEPGQTRGYTF. CDR3 bases: TGTGCCAGCGAGCCGGGACAGACCAGGGGCTACACCTTC. The chain combines TRBV28 with TRBJ1-2; TRBD1 aligns across 7 bases. This CDR3 has 13 residues. Looked up from germline, CDR1 is MDHEN and CDR2 is SYDVKM. V lost 8 bases to trimming and J lost 8 bases; unmatched junction nucleotides: 11.

The genes are TRBV29-1 and TRBJ1-2; 9 bases line up with TRBD1. V trimming: 7 bases; J trimming: 1 base; junction bases outside the gene matches: 4. The CDR3 consists of 13 residues. Germline V gene lookup returns CDR1 SQVTM and CDR2 ANQGSEA. CDR3 coding DNA: TGCAGCGCTCGGGACAGGGTTAACTATGGCTACACCTTC. Translating it yields CSARDRVNYGYTF.

The V gene is TRBV6-1, the J gene TRBJ1-1; D remains ambiguous. Looked up from germline, CDR1 is MNHNS and CDR2 is SASEGT. CDR3 length: 15 amino acids. V was pared by 3 bases and J by 1 base, with 12 bases between. CDR3 nucleotide sequence: TGTGCCAGCAGTGATTTATGGAAGTCGAACACTGAAGCTTTCTTT. Translating gives CASSDLWKSNTEAFF.

This clone showed up just a few times. The rearrangement uses TRBV5-4 and TRBJ1-2; weak D call: TRBD1 (5 bases). The V end lost 0 bases, the J end lost 2 bases, and 11 bases lay between the germline ends. The CDR3 contains 15 residues. Germline lookup yields CDR1 SGHNT and CDR2 YYREEE (reference sequence). The CDR3 loop is CASSLGGKKNYGYTF. CDR3 sequence (DNA): TGTGCCAGCAGCTTGGGGGGGAAGAAGAACTATGGCTACACCTTC.

This clone was detected a few times. This chain connects TRBV6-6 to TRBJ2-1; D is perhaps TRBD2 (6 bases). Per germline, CDR1 MNHNY and CDR2 SVGAGI (reference sequence). The CDR3 contains 11 residues. The germline V and J ends were trimmed by 8 bases and 9 bases, with 11 bases remaining between them. CDR3 protein: CASWDLTEQFF. The DNA for the CDR3 is TGTGCCAGCTGGGACTTGACTGAGCAGTTCTTC.

J is TRBJ2-1 and V is TRBV29-1; TRBD2 aligns across 13 bases. The J segment lost 5 bases and the V segment lost 5 bases, leaving 3 bases of the junction unmatched. Germline values: CDR1 SQVTM, CDR2 ANQGSEA. This CDR3 has 14 amino acids. The CDR3 loop is CSVTTSGRHNEQFF. The CDR3 nucleotides read TGCAGCGTTACGACTAGCGGGAGGCACAATGAGCAGTTCTTC.

This clone was observed a single time. The chain carries TRBV6-6 and TRBJ1-5; 9 nucleotides agree with TRBD1. Germline lookup yields CDR1 MNHNY and CDR2 SVGAGI (reference sequence). There are 16 residues in the CDR3. The V gene end was trimmed by 6 bases and the J gene end by 4 bases; junction bases not matched to a gene: 10. CDR3 amino acids: CASSGPPTGGNQPQHF. CDR3 nucleotide sequence: TGTGCCAGCAGCGGACCCCCGACAGGGGGGAATCAGCCCCAGCATTTT.

The gene calls are TRBV7-8 and TRBJ1-1; D gene ambiguous. The CDR3 runs 13 residues. Looked up from germline, CDR1 is SGHVS and CDR2 is FQNEAQ. The V end lost 2 bases, the J end lost 6 bases, and 10 bases lay between the germline ends. As DNA, the CDR3 is TGTGCCAGCAGCTTAAATAGGGCCCCTGAAGCTTTCTTT. Its protein is CASSLNRAPEAFF.

The chain employs TRBV19 and TRBJ1-4; D uncertain. The germline V gene has CDR1 LNHDA and CDR2 SQIVND (reference sequence). The CDR3 runs 14 residues. Trimming took 3 bases from V and 4 from J, leaving 9 bases between them. The CDR3 bases are TGTGCCAGTAGTATTGGCAGACTTAATGAAAAACTGTTTTTT. It encodes CASSIGRLNEKLFF.

This chain links TRBV5-1 with TRBJ2-5, with a weak D call TRBD1 (6 bases). Germline V gene data show CDR1 as SGHRS and CDR2 as YFSETQ. Trimming cost V 0 bases and J 5 bases, with 20 bases left between them. The CDR3 covers 17 residues. CDR3 residues: CASSLAEGQGLWETQYF. The CDR3 nucleotides are TGCGCCAGCAGCTTGGCCGAGGGCCAGGGGTTATGGGAGACCCAGTACTTC.

The genes are TRBV27 and TRBJ2-1; weak D call: TRBD2 (6 bases). V was cut by 2 bases and J by 1 base, with 6 bases left in between. This CDR3 is built from 14 residues. The germline V gene has CDR1 MNHEY and CDR2 SMNVEV (reference sequence). Here the CDR3 reads CASSLAGSYNEQFF. The CDR3 DNA follows: TGTGCCAGCAGTTTAGCGGGGTCCTACAATGAGCAGTTCTTC.

The chain uses TRBV30 and TRBJ2-3, with D unclear. Germline V gene sequence: CDR1 GTSNPN, CDR2 SVGIG (reference sequence). Trimming removed 2 bases at V and 6 bases at J, with 18 bases between. This CDR3 spans 15 amino acids. CDR3: CAWSRWVASGDTQYF. CDR3 nucleotide sequence: TGTGCCTGGAGTAGATGGGTAGCATCGGGCGATACGCAGTATTTT.

The genes are TRBV5-1 and TRBJ2-7; D ambiguous. Trimming left V 0 bases short and J 8 bases short, with 6 bases between. CDR1 SGHRS and CDR2 YFSETQ come from the germline V gene. The CDR3 contains 11 residues. CDR3 residues: CASSLERKQYF. Written as DNA, the CDR3 is TGCGCCAGCAGCTTGGAAAGGAAGCAGTACTTC.

The chain has TRBV5-6 and TRBJ2-7; 7 bases fit TRBD1. Germline V CDR1 and CDR2: SGHDT, YYEEEE. V lost 3 bases, J lost 3 bases, and 9 bases stayed unmatched. The CDR3 runs 15 residues. The CDR3 loop reads CASSSPGTAVYEQYF. For the CDR3, the DNA is TGTGCCAGCAGCTCCCCAGGGACAGCCGTCTACGAGCAGTACTTC. Full variable domain (missing parts from reference TRBV5-6 and TRBJ2-7): DAGVTQSPTHLIKTRGQQVTLRCSPKSGHDTVSWYQQALGQGPQFIFQYYEEEERQRGNFPDRFSGHQFPNYSSELNVNALLLGDSALYLCASSSPGTAVYEQYFGPGTRLTVT.

The rearrangement uses TRBV5-4 and TRBJ1-2; D is ambiguous. Trimming took 0 bases from V and 6 from J, leaving 9 bases between them. Germline loops: CDR1 SGHNT, CDR2 YYREEE (reference sequence). This CDR3 region has 13 residues. The CDR3 loop reads CASSLEGVDGYTF. Here the CDR3 DNA reads TGTGCCAGCAGCTTGGAGGGAGTGGATGGCTACACCTTC. The full variable domain, its missing parts supplied by reference TRBV5-4 and TRBJ1-2, is ETGVTQSPTHLIKTRGQQVTLRCSSQSGHNTVSWYQQALGQGPQFIFQYYREEENGRGNFPPRFSGLQFPNYSSELNVNALELDDSALYLCASSLEGVDGYTFGSGTRLTVV.

The chain uses TRBV7-9 and TRBJ2-7; tentatively, D is TRBD2 (5 bases). V dropped 0 bases and J dropped 5 bases, with 14 bases sitting between them. This CDR3 has 15 amino acids. Germline CDR1 and CDR2: SEHNR and FQNEAQ (reference sequence). The CDR3 DNA is TGTGCCAGCAGCTTAGCAGCAGGCCGAGGGCACGAGCAGTACTTC. It encodes CASSLAAGRGHEQYF.

This rearrangement joins TRBV6-5 to TRBJ2-6; a weak D match, TRBD1 (5 bases). Germline V gene sequence: CDR1 MNHEY, CDR2 SVGAGI. CDR3 length equals 14 residues. Trimming cost V 0 bases and J 13 bases, with 13 bases left between them. The CDR3 protein is CASSYSSGLGVLTF. CDR3 nucleotide sequence: TGTGCCAGCAGTTACTCTTCAGGGTTGGGGGTCCTGACTTTC.